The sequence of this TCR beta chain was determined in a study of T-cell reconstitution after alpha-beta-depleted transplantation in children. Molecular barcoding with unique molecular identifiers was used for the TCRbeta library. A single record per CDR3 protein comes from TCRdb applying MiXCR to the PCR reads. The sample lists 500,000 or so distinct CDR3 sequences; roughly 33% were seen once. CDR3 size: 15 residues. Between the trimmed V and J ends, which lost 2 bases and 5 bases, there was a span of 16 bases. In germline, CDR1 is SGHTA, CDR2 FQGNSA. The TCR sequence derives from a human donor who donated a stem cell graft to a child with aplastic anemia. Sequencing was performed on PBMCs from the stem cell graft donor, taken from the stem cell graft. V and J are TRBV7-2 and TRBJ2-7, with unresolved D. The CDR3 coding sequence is TGTGCCAGCAGCTTATCTGGCCTAGTATCGGACGAGCAGTACGTC. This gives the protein CASSLSGLVSDEQYV.